This T cell receptor beta chain was captured by sequencing in a study of blood T cell repertoires in COVID-19. For the study at large: Sites in the United States, Italy and Spain provided acute and convalescent COVID-19 samples.

Authors' analysis steps: Counts of nucleated cells, estimated from reference gene primer amplification, were obtained. TCRdb's copy holds only in-frame clones and misses some; the assay was immunoSEQ multiplex PCR. From that table come the V and J calls and clone size; the DNA was used to work out D and trimming. Of approximately 280,000 clones in the sample, almost 90% were seen once. Participants were aged about 18 to 100 years from about two dozen US areas. The sequence derives from a young woman with acute COVID-19. Sequencing was carried out using PBMCs or T cells enriched from blood (not recorded which).

The CDR3 bases are TGTGCCAGCAGTCAACAGCCCTCCCAAGAGACCCAGTACTTC. This gives the protein CASSQQPSQETQYF. The V and J genes are TRBV11-3 and TRBJ2-5; D is uncertain. There are 14 residues in the CDR3. The V end was cut by 6 bases, the J end by 1 base, with 12 bases between. CDR1 and CDR2 from the germline V gene are SGHNT and YENEEA.